This T cell receptor (beta chain) was identified during a study of shared clonotypes between healthy human individuals. In regard to this clone: Its specificity is unknown.

It was into CD45RA+ naive and CD45RA-negative memory subsets that the CD4+ cells were split. Original processing methods: Filtering differed for immunoSEQ, which gave only junction sequences without quality scores. Measured with immunoSEQ multiplex PCR; TCRdb has only the in-frame clones, and not every one. V, J and clone size were drawn from that table, and D and trimming were deduced from the DNA. The profile shows some 2.4 million clones, 80% to 95% of them singletons. Study-wide findings and caveats: The small donor group covered limited genetic and exposure diversity.

The CDR3 has 14 residues. V lost 4 bases, J lost 5 bases, and 7 bases stayed unmatched. CDR1 and CDR2 from the germline V gene are SGHTS and YDEGEE. The sample was naive CD4+ T cells from PBMCs. The subset denotes: CD45RA+ positively selected. This chain joins TRBV5-8 and TRBJ2-3; 7 positions agree with TRBD1. This receptor was identified in a man aged 18-30 years in good health. Some clones in this sample may be carry-over from other donors' samples. Written as DNA, the CDR3 is TGTGCCAGCAGCGTCGACAGGGTGCGAGATACGCAGTATTTT. This encodes CASSVDRVRDTQYF.